Below are 20 T cell receptor beta chains sequenced from a single sample in a study of blood T cell repertoires in COVID-19. The protocol was immunoSEQ multiplex PCR, while the TCRdb copy is restricted to in-frame clones and leaves out a portion. The repertoire consists of approximately 160,000 clones, with roughly 84% occurring once and the leading ten covering roughly 8%. Sequencing was performed on PBMCs or T cells enriched from blood (not recorded which). The receptors derive from a woman aged 45 to 65 who had recovered from COVID-19.

The chain employs TRBV19 and TRBJ1-5; no reliable D call. Trimming cost V 7 bases and J 2 bases, with 9 bases left between them. The CDR3 contains 13 residues. The germline V gene has CDR1 LNHDA and CDR2 SQIVND (reference sequence). CDR3 coding DNA: TGTGCCAGTAATGGGCGGGGCAATCAGCCCCAGCATTTT. The encoded protein is CASNGRGNQPQHF.

The gene calls are TRBV5-1 and TRBJ1-5, with 7 bases that match TRBD1. After removal of 4 bases from V and 5 bases from J, the junction contained 15 bases not matched to a gene. Germline V lookup: CDR1 SGHRS, CDR2 YFSETQ. This CDR3 comprises 17 residues. CDR3 residues: CASSETPPTGSDQPQHF. In DNA form, the CDR3 reads TGCGCCAGCAGCGAAACCCCCCCGACAGGGTCGGATCAGCCCCAGCATTTT.

The V and J genes are TRBV24-1 and TRBJ2-1, with TRBD2 identical over 14 bases. CDR3 length equals 19 residues. V shed 4 bases and J 6 bases; nucleotides not matched to a gene: 13. Germline V gene data show CDR1 as KGHDR and CDR2 as SFDVKD. CDR3 DNA: TGTGCCACCAGTGACACCCGGGTGACTAGCGGGGGGGCCATCAATGAGCAGTTCTTC. It translates to CATSDTRVTSGGAINEQFF.

The chain carries TRBV5-6 and TRBJ2-3, with D possibly matching TRBD1 (6 bases). This CDR3 has 15 residues. Trimming removed 4 bases at V and 2 bases at J, with 14 bases between. CDR1 is SGHDT, CDR2 YYEEEE, per germline. Written as DNA, the CDR3 is TGTGCCAGCAGCGCGAGGGGGATCTACACAGATACGCAGTATTTT. Protein sequence: CASSARGIYTDTQYF. The complete variable domain, with remaining parts taken from reference TRBV5-6 and TRBJ2-3, reads DAGVTQSPTHLIKTRGQQVTLRCSPKSGHDTVSWYQQALGQGPQFIFQYYEEEERQRGNFPDRFSGHQFPNYSSELNVNALLLGDSALYLCASSARGIYTDTQYFGPGTRLTVL.

The chain links TRBV24-1 to TRBJ2-1, with D possibly matching TRBD2 (7 bases). Trimming removed 4 bases from V and 4 bases from J, with 19 bases in between. The germline V gene has CDR1 KGHDR and CDR2 SFDVKD. CDR3 length: 17 residues. This CDR3 is CATSEPKGRGLYNEQFF. The CDR3, as DNA: TGTGCCACCAGTGAACCAAAGGGGCGGGGGCTATACAATGAGCAGTTCTTC.

The chain couples TRBV28 to TRBJ1-5, with 7 nucleotides matching TRBD1. The germline gives CDR1 MDHEN, CDR2 SYDVKM. V shed 6 bases, J shed 3 bases, and the junction held 8 bases outside the gene matches. The length of the CDR3 is 15 residues. The CDR3 coding sequence is TGTGCCAGCAGCTTCCTACAGGGGAACAATCAGCCCCAGCATTTT. As protein: CASSFLQGNNQPQHF.

This sequence joins TRBV11-2 and TRBJ2-5; 7 bases align to TRBD1. This CDR3 is built from 16 residues. Germline CDR1 and CDR2: SGHAT and FQNNGV. Germline trimming cut 2 bases from V and 3 bases from J; bases unmatched to any gene: 9. CDR3 coding DNA: TGTGCCAGCAGCTTACCTTGGACAGGACCCGAAGAGACCCAGTACTTC. This sequence encodes CASSLPWTGPEETQYF.

For the CDR3, the DNA is TGCGCCAGCAGCCAAGATCGGGAGGTGTGGCTAGCGGGAGGGGACACCGGGGAGCTGTTTTTT. Translated, it gives CASSQDREVWLAGGDTGELFF. The rearrangement links TRBV4-3 to TRBJ2-2, with 12 nucleotides matching TRBD2. The CDR3 sequence is 21 residues long. With V trimmed by 0 bases and J by 3 bases, 14 bases remained unmatched. Germline V gene lookup returns CDR1 LGHNA and CDR2 YSLEER.

The chain couples TRBV4-1 to TRBJ2-1; TRBD2 aligns across 11 bases. V shed 4 bases, J shed 8 bases, and the junction held 7 bases outside the gene matches. The CDR3 has 15 amino acids. Germline V gene data show CDR1 as MGHRA and CDR2 as YSYEKL. The CDR3 region is CASSLSSGGVDEQFF. CDR3 DNA sequence: TGCGCCAGCAGCCTAAGTAGCGGGGGGGTCGATGAGCAGTTCTTC.

This rearrangement joins TRBV28 to TRBJ1-2; no definite D call. Germline assignment: CDR1 MDHEN and CDR2 SYDVKM. This CDR3 has 12 amino acids. V was shortened by 5 bases and J by 7 bases, with 11 bases between the two germline ends. CDR3 nucleotides: TGTGCCAGCAGTGCCCGGGCGGGTGGCTACACCTTC. It is translated as CASSARAGGYTF.

This clone was recorded a few times. Here the CDR3 reads CASSERLGPRENEQFF. In DNA form, the CDR3 reads TGTGCCAGCAGTGAGCGACTAGGACCCAGAGAGAATGAGCAGTTCTTC. The V gene is TRBV2, the J gene TRBJ2-1, with D tentatively TRBD2 (6 bases). CDR3 length equals 16 residues. Between the trimmed V and J ends, which lost 3 bases and 7 bases, there was a span of 19 bases. Germline V lookup: CDR1 SNHLY, CDR2 FYNNEI.

The chain combines TRBV3-1 (or the pseudogene TRBV3-2) with TRBJ1-5, with D possibly being TRBD1 (5 bases). Germline V gene sequence: CDR1 LGHDT, CDR2 YNNKEL (reference sequence). Trimming cost V 2 bases and J 12 bases, with 11 bases left between them. The CDR3 has 12 residues. CDR3 sequence: CASSQSGAGQHF. CDR3 bases: TGTGCCAGCAGCCAAAGTGGGGCCGGCCAGCATTTT.

The genes are TRBV7-2 and TRBJ1-2; 12 bases align to TRBD1. Per the germline V gene, CDR1 is SGHTA and CDR2 is FQGNSA. The ends lost 5 bases at V and 8 bases at J; junction bases unmatched: 6. The CDR3 sequence is 14 residues long. Written as DNA, the CDR3 is TGTGCCAGCAGCATGGGACAGGGGGCGTCGGGCTACACCTTC. Its translation is CASSMGQGASGYTF.

A few counts support this clone. The J gene is TRBJ1-1, the V gene TRBV10-3, with 7 nucleotides matching TRBD1. Germline V gene sequence: CDR1 ENHRY, CDR2 SYGVKD. The CDR3 totals 14 residues. Germline trimming cut 3 bases from V and 4 bases from J; bases unmatched to any gene: 5. The CDR3 loop is CAISDVQGSTEAFF. The CDR3 DNA is TGTGCCATCAGTGATGTACAGGGGAGCACTGAAGCTTTCTTT.

This clone has more than one count but fewer than ten. The rearrangement joins TRBV19 to TRBJ1-1; a weak D match, TRBD1 (6 bases). The CDR3 has 15 residues. Trimming shortened V by 1 base and J by 9 bases, and 18 bases separated the two germline ends. Per the germline V gene, CDR1 is LNHDA and CDR2 is SQIVND (reference sequence). The CDR3 is CASSIGSKGDTKAFF. In nucleotides, the CDR3 is TGTGCCAGTAGTATAGGGTCTAAAGGGGACACCAAAGCTTTCTTT. Looking up the rest from reference TRBV19 and TRBJ1-1 gives the full variable domain: DGGITQSPKYLFRKEGQNVTLSCEQNLNHDAMYWYRQDPGQGLRLIYYSQIVNDFQKGDIAEGYSVSREKKESFPLTVTSAQKNPTAFYLCASSIGSKGDTKAFFGQGTRLTVV.

The chain has TRBV7-9 and TRBJ1-1, with no clear D. The CDR3 covers 15 residues. V lost 3 bases and J 3 bases, leaving 14 bases between the germline ends. Germline CDR1 reads SEHNR; CDR2 reads FQNEAQ (reference sequence). CDR3 in amino acids: CASSLNLDGDTEAFF. For the CDR3, the DNA is TGTGCCAGCAGCTTGAACCTGGACGGGGACACTGAAGCTTTCTTT.

J is TRBJ2-1 and V is TRBV3-1 (or the pseudogene TRBV3-2); 7 nucleotides match TRBD1. The CDR3 is made up of 14 amino acids. CDR1 and CDR2 from the germline V gene are LGHDT and YNNKEL (reference sequence). Trimming took 4 bases from V and 5 from J; bases not matched to a gene: 5. The DNA for the CDR3 is TGTGCCAGCAGCCCCCCCGGGACAGACAATGAGCAGTTCTTC. It translates to CASSPPGTDNEQFF.

The J gene is TRBJ2-7, the V gene TRBV9, with 7 bases lining up with TRBD1. The trim removed 4 bases at V and 2 bases at J, leaving 9 bases unmatched. The germline V gene has CDR1 SGDLS and CDR2 YYNGEE. The CDR3 loop spans 15 amino acids. For the CDR3, the DNA is TGTGCCAGCAGCTTAGAGAATACAGGGGCCTACGAGCAGTACTTC. This gives the protein CASSLENTGAYEQYF.

The count of this clone is one. The chain is built from TRBV13 and TRBJ2-2; TRBD2 agrees at 11 bases. V lost 3 bases to trimming and J lost 4 bases; unmatched junction nucleotides: 16. CDR1 PRHDT and CDR2 FYEKMQ come from the germline V gene (reference sequence). The CDR3 runs 20 residues. In nucleotides, the CDR3 is TGTGCCAGCAGCTTCCGCCCCCTAATTAAGACTAGCGGGACCACCGGGGAGCTGTTTTTT. This encodes CASSFRPLIKTSGTTGELFF.

This chain uses TRBV11-3 with TRBJ2-3; 9 bases fit TRBD1. CDR1 is SGHNT, CDR2 YENEEA, per germline. The ends lost 4 bases at V and 4 bases at J; junction bases unmatched: 9. The CDR3 has 16 amino acids. Here the CDR3 DNA reads TGTGCCAGCAGCTCAAGAACAGGGGGCAAGTCAGATACGCAGTATTTT. It specifies CASSSRTGGKSDTQYF.